This T cell receptor (beta chain) was documented in a study of graft-versus-host responses after intestinal transplantation. On the study more broadly: Transplant types were multivisceral, liver-intestinal, or isolated intestinal. Tacrolimus plus steroids were given to all recipients for about 3 years, preceded by anti-thymocyte globulin induction.

This clone has a single count. Antigen: not known. J gave up 5 bases and V 3 bases, and 10 bases lay outside the gene matches. Germline V CDR1 and CDR2: LNHDA, SQIVND (reference sequence). This CDR3 has 16 residues. Study outcomes and limitations: Researchers found GvH clones in recipient marrow, and some showed up first in ileum or blood. Allograft graft-versus-host to host-versus-graft clonal ratios ran high in patients with graft-donor T cell macrochimerism.

This table comes from immunoSEQ multiplex PCR, and its TCRdb copy is limited to in-frame clones, with some not included. The sample records some 77,000 clones, about nine tenths being singletons. The sequence was obtained from a human patient who received an intestinal transplant, so some T cells may come from the graft donor. This sequence joins TRBV19 and TRBJ1-5, with 7 positions matching TRBD1. Sequences were derived from PBMCs, sampled 98 days after intestinal transplantation. For the CDR3, the DNA is TGTGCCAGTAGTATTCTCCAGGGGGTGGGAGATCAGCCCCAGCATTTT. It is translated as CASSILQGVGDQPQHF.